What follows are 27 T cell receptor beta chains derived from one specimen sequenced in a study of CD8 T cells in Susac syndrome. When the RNA was reverse transcribed, random hexamers were used with an input of roughly 0.5 to 1 ug. TCRdb analysed the immunoSEQ multiplex PCR reads with MiXCR anew, one entry per CDR3 protein. The sample has tens of thousands of distinct CDR3 sequences, roughly 95% seen once. Sequences were obtained from CD8+ T cells from PBMCs. The receptors were sampled from a human donor with Susac syndrome.

This chain connects TRBV2 to TRBJ2-5, with TRBD1 matching 8 bases. V was clipped by 8 bases and J by 7 bases; unmatched bases: 9. The V gene's germline CDR1 is SNHLY and CDR2 FYNNEI. This CDR3 spans 13 amino acids. Written as DNA, the CDR3 is TGTGCCAGCCCCGCTGACAGGGGCCCGACCCAGTACTTC. The encoded protein is CASPADRGPTQYF.

This rearrangement joins TRBV2 to TRBJ1-5; 9 nucleotides line up with TRBD1. V was pared by 7 bases and J by 8 bases, with 6 bases of the junction left unmatched. The CDR3 is 13 amino acids. Germline V gene data show CDR1 as SNHLY and CDR2 as FYNNEI. CDR3 residues: CASKGQGREPQHF. In DNA form, the CDR3 reads TGTGCCAGCAAGGGACAGGGCAGGGAGCCCCAGCATTTT. The full variable domain, with the rest looked up from reference TRBV2 and TRBJ1-5, is EPEVTQTPSHQVTQMGQEVILRCVPISNHLYFYWYRQILGQKVEFLVSFYNNEISEKSEIFDDQFSVERPDGSNFTLKIRSTKLEDSAMYFCASKGQGREPQHFGDGTRLSIL.

The rearrangement joins TRBV12-5 to TRBJ2-7; TRBD1 aligns across 7 bases. V lost 1 base to trimming and J lost 7 bases; unmatched junction nucleotides: 1. CDR1 is LGHNT and CDR2 is FRNRAP in the germline V gene. This CDR3 comprises 12 residues. CDR3 coding DNA: TGTGCTAGTGGTTTGGGGGGACAGGAGCAGTACTTC. Protein sequence: CASGLGGQEQYF.

This clonotype was counted a single time. The chain carries TRBV5-4 and TRBJ2-1; 8 bases line up with TRBD1. The CDR3 sequence is 15 residues long. The germline V gene encodes CDR1 SGHNT and CDR2 YYREEE (reference sequence). V lost 2 bases to trimming and J lost 5 bases; unmatched junction nucleotides: 6. In DNA, the CDR3 is TGTGCCAGCAGCTTCCGGCAGGGGGCGAACAATGAGCAGTTCTTC. Translating it yields CASSFRQGANNEQFF. Supplemented by reference TRBV5-4 and TRBJ2-1, the full variable domain reads ETGVTQSPTHLIKTRGQQVTLRCSSQSGHNTVSWYQQALGQGPQFIFQYYREEENGRGNFPPRFSGLQFPNYSSELNVNALELDDSALYLCASSFRQGANNEQFFGPGTRLTVL.

This clonotype was recorded only once. The V call is TRBV2, the J call TRBJ2-7; 10 bases align to TRBD1. Germline V CDR1 and CDR2: SNHLY, FYNNEI. The CDR3 loop spans 13 amino acids. V lost 9 bases to trimming and J lost 4 bases; unmatched junction nucleotides: 6. The CDR3 reads CARTRDRGYEQYF. The CDR3 DNA sequence: TGTGCCAGAACAAGGGACAGGGGTTACGAGCAGTACTTC.

The V and J genes are TRBV9 and TRBJ2-3; 11 bases line up with TRBD2. The V and J ends lost 4 bases and 2 bases, in that order; junction bases with no gene match: 3. Germline-derived CDR1 and CDR2 are SGDLS and YYNGEE. The CDR3 loop spans 15 amino acids. The CDR3 reads CASSPSGGTTDTQYF. CDR3 nucleotide sequence: TGTGCCAGCAGCCCTAGCGGGGGGACCACAGATACGCAGTATTTT.

The V call is TRBV6-6, the J call TRBJ1-1; D is perhaps TRBD1 (5 bases). Trimming pared 6 bases from V and 8 bases from J, leaving 7 bases between. The CDR3 has 10 amino acids. The germline gives CDR1 MNHNY, CDR2 SVGAGI (reference sequence). CDR3: CASSRTEAFF. Written as DNA, the CDR3 is TGTGCCAGCAGCAGGACAGAAGCTTTCTTT.

The chain links TRBV9 to TRBJ1-2; TRBD1 might be the D (5 bases). V gave up 2 bases and J gave up 1 base, with 6 bases separating them. The CDR3 sequence is 13 residues long. Germline-derived CDR1 and CDR2 are SGDLS and YYNGEE. CDR3 nucleotides: TGTGCCAGCAGCGTCGACAGTAACTATGGCTACACCTTC. As protein: CASSVDSNYGYTF.

The chain carries TRBV3-1 and TRBJ2-5, with D uncertain. The CDR3 is 12 residues long. The germline V and J ends were trimmed by 4 bases and 4 bases, with 7 bases remaining between them. Germline CDR1 and CDR2: LGHDT and YNNKEL (reference sequence). The CDR3 coding sequence is TGTGCCAGCAGCCTGGCCTTAGAGACCCAGTACTTC. Residues: CASSLALETQYF.

The chain couples TRBV6-1 to TRBJ1-1, with unresolved D. From germline, CDR1 is MNHNS and CDR2 SASEGT. Trimming pared 2 bases from V and 6 bases from J, leaving 4 bases between. This CDR3 spans 11 amino acids. The CDR3 DNA is TGTGCCAGCAGTGAATTCCCTGAAGCTTTCTTT. Translation: CASSEFPEAFF.

The chain couples TRBV9 to TRBJ1-2, with 9 bases identical to TRBD1. J lost 5 bases, V lost 3 bases, and 20 bases had no gene match. CDR1 is SGDLS, CDR2 YYNGEE, per germline. The CDR3 is made up of 19 amino acids. The CDR3: CASSARDRAPAGGFYGYTF. The CDR3 DNA sequence: TGTGCCAGCAGCGCCAGGGACAGGGCTCCGGCGGGTGGCTTTTATGGCTACACCTTC.

The V gene is TRBV5-1, the J gene TRBJ2-5; tentative D call: TRBD2 (5 bases). V was trimmed by 1 base and J by 3 bases, leaving 10 bases between them. The germline CDR1 and CDR2 sequences are SGHRS and YFSETQ. The CDR3 sequence is 14 residues long. CDR3 sequence (DNA): TGCGCCAGCAGCTTGCGGGGAGTAGAAGAGACCCAGTACTTC. Its protein is CASSLRGVEETQYF.

The chain carries TRBV5-8 and TRBJ2-1; maybe TRBD1 (6 bases). Deletions cut 8 bases from V and 0 bases from J, with 12 bases between. Per germline, CDR1 SGHTS and CDR2 YDEGEE. The CDR3 extends over 14 amino acids. Written as DNA, the CDR3 is TGTGCCAGTTTTCGACAGGACTCCTACAATGAGCAGTTCTTC. Its translation: CASFRQDSYNEQFF. Combining the CDR3 with reference TRBV5-8 and TRBJ2-1 gives the whole variable domain EAGVTQSPTHLIKTRGQQATLRCSPISGHTSVYWYQQALGLGLQFLLWYDEGEERNRGNFPPRFSGRQFPNYSSELNVNALELEDSALYLCASFRQDSYNEQFFGPGTRLTVL.

CDR3 in DNA: TGTGCCAGCAGCCACAGGGTATACGAGCAGTACTTC. Translated, it gives CASSHRVYEQYF. This sequence joins TRBV7-9 and TRBJ2-7, with a possible D match to TRBD1 (6 bases). Deletions cut 5 bases from V and 4 bases from J, with 9 bases between. This CDR3 has 12 residues. Germline V gene sequence: CDR1 SEHNR, CDR2 FQNEAQ (reference sequence).

The chain carries TRBV5-1 and TRBJ2-1; 7 bases line up with TRBD1. The germline gives CDR1 SGHRS, CDR2 YFSETQ. V gave up 4 bases and J gave up 5 bases; unmatched junction bases: 6. The CDR3 spans 14 residues. This CDR3 is CASSVAGTDNEQFF. The CDR3 nucleotides are TGCGCCAGCAGCGTAGCCGGGACAGACAATGAGCAGTTCTTC.

V usage is TRBV6-1 and J usage is TRBJ2-3; D unresolved. Between the trimmed V and J ends, which lost 0 bases and 0 bases, there was a span of 4 bases. CDR1 and CDR2 from the germline V gene are MNHNS and SASEGT. This CDR3 has 14 residues. This chain's CDR3 is CASSEAWSTDTQYF. The CDR3 DNA follows: TGTGCCAGCAGTGAAGCGTGGAGCACAGATACGCAGTATTTT.

The V gene is TRBV19, the J gene TRBJ2-3; 13 nucleotides line up with TRBD2. V was pared by 5 bases and J by 0 bases, with 5 bases of the junction left unmatched. Looked up from germline, CDR1 is LNHDA and CDR2 is SQIVND (reference sequence). The CDR3 loop spans 17 amino acids. CDR3 amino acids: CASSSGTSGISTDTQYF. CDR3 DNA sequence: TGTGCCAGTAGTTCCGGGACTAGCGGGATTAGCACAGATACGCAGTATTTT. Looking up the rest from reference TRBV19 and TRBJ2-3 gives the full variable domain: DGGITQSPKYLFRKEGQNVTLSCEQNLNHDAMYWYRQDPGQGLRLIYYSQIVNDFQKGDIAEGYSVSREKKESFPLTVTSAQKNPTAFYLCASSSGTSGISTDTQYFGPGTRLTVL.

The CDR3 DNA sequence: TGTGCCTGGGATGACAGGGCCGGCTACACCTTC. It codes for CAWDDRAGYTF. The chain combines TRBV30 with TRBJ1-2, with 7 bases matching TRBD1. Germline CDR1 reads GTSNPN; CDR2 reads SVGIG (reference sequence). This CDR3 comprises 11 residues. The V and J ends lost 5 bases and 8 bases, in that order; junction bases with no gene match: 5.

The gene calls are TRBV9 and TRBJ2-1; D may be TRBD1 or TRBD2 (5 bases each). Germline CDR1 is SGDLS and CDR2 is YYNGEE. The ends were cut back, 2 bases at V and 15 bases at J, with 12 bases in the middle. The CDR3 contains 11 residues. CDR3: CASSVSGRLFF. Here the CDR3 DNA reads TGTGCCAGCAGCGTTTCGGGGCGGCTGTTCTTC.

This clonotype occurred once. V gene TRBV5-6 combines with J gene TRBJ2-7; 8 bases agree with TRBD1. Trimming at V came to 4 bases and at J to 0 bases, leaving 6 bases not matched to a gene. CDR3 length: 15 residues. CDR1 and CDR2 from the germline V gene are SGHDT and YYEEEE. The CDR3 region is CASSVRDRSSYEQYF. The CDR3 coding sequence is TGTGCCAGCAGCGTCCGGGACAGGAGCTCCTACGAGCAGTACTTC.

The rearrangement uses TRBV20-1 and TRBJ2-7; tentative D call: TRBD2 (6 bases). The CDR3 has 10 amino acids. Trimming shortened V by 3 bases and J by 6 bases, and 6 bases separated the two germline ends. Looked up from germline, CDR1 is DFQATT and CDR2 is SNEGSKA (reference sequence). CDR3 DNA sequence: TGCAGTGCTAGGGAGGGCGAGCAGTACTTC. This gives the protein CSAREGEQYF.

DNA of the CDR3: TGTGCCAGCAGCGCCGGGCCCATTCAGTACTTC. This sequence encodes CASSAGPIQYF. The chain is built from TRBV9 and TRBJ2-4; D unclear. Germline V CDR1 and CDR2: SGDLS, YYNGEE. The V end was cut by 3 bases, the J end by 9 bases, with 7 bases between. The CDR3 is 11 residues long. Based on the CDR3 plus reference TRBV9 and TRBJ2-4, the full variable domain is DSGVTQTPKHLITATGQRVTLRCSPRSGDLSVYWYQQSLDQGLQFLIQYYNGEERAKGNILERFSAQQFPDLHSELNLSSLELGDSALYFCASSAGPIQYFGAGTRLSVL.

J is TRBJ2-1 and V is TRBV24-1; no firm D call. Trimming took off 5 bases at V and 0 bases at J, with 7 bases between the two ends. This CDR3 is 14 amino acids long. Germline loops: CDR1 KGHDR, CDR2 SFDVKD. Written as DNA, the CDR3 is TGTGCCACCAGTGGACCGACCTCCTACAATGAGCAGTTCTTC. Amino acids: CATSGPTSYNEQFF.

The chain has TRBV12-5 and TRBJ2-7, with TRBD1 as a possible D gene (6 bases). CDR3 length: 12 residues. Trimming pared 6 bases from V and 4 bases from J, leaving 10 bases between. Germline loops: CDR1 LGHNT, CDR2 FRNRAP. This CDR3 reads CASGGTYYEQYF. In DNA, the CDR3 is TGTGCTAGTGGGGGGACATATTACGAGCAGTACTTC.

The rearrangement uses TRBV27 and TRBJ1-3, with D tentatively TRBD1 (6 bases). This CDR3 spans 14 amino acids. Germline CDR1 reads MNHEY; CDR2 reads SMNVEV (reference sequence). Trimming removed 5 bases at V and 0 bases at J, with 8 bases between. The CDR3 sequence is CASSLQGSGNTIYF. The CDR3 bases are TGTGCCAGCAGTCTACAGGGCTCTGGAAACACCATATATTTT.

The chain is built from TRBV12-3 or TRBV12-4 and TRBJ1-2; a weak D match, TRBD1 (5 bases). V was shortened by 4 bases and J by 3 bases, with 18 bases between the two germline ends. The length of the CDR3 is 16 residues. The CDR3 region has the DNA TGTGCCAGCAGTTACCGGGTCGCGGGGCGAGACTATGGCTACACCTTC. Amino acid sequence: CASSYRVAGRDYGYTF.

This chain joins TRBV13 and TRBJ2-7; the match to TRBD2 covers 7 bases. This CDR3 has 13 amino acids. Trimming at V came to 0 bases and at J to 6 bases, leaving 2 bases not matched to a gene. Germline V gene data show CDR1 as PRHDT and CDR2 as FYEKMQ (reference sequence). The CDR3 region is CASSLGSSGEQYF. DNA for the CDR3: TGTGCCAGCAGCTTAGGATCTAGCGGCGAGCAGTACTTC.